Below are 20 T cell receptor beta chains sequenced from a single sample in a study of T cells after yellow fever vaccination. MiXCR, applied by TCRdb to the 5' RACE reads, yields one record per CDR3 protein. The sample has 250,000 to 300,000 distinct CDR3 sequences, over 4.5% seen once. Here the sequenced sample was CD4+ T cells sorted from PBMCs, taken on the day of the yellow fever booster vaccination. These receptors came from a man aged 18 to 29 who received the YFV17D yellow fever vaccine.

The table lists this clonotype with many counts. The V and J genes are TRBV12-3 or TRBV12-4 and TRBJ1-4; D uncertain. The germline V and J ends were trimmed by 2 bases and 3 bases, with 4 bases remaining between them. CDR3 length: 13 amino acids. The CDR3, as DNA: TGTGCCAGCAGTTTAAACCCTAATGAAAAACTGTTTTTT. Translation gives CASSLNPNEKLFF.

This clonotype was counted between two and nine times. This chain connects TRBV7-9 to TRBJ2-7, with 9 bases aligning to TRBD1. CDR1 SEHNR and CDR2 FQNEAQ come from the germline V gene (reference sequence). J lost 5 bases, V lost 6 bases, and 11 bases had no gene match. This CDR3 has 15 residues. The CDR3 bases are TGTGCCAGCAGTCTAACAGGGGGCGCGTCCCACGAGCAGTACTTC. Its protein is CASSLTGGASHEQYF.

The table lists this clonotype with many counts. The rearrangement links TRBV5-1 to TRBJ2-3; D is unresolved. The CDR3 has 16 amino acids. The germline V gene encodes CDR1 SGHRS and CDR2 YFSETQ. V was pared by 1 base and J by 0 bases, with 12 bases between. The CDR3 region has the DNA TGCGCCAGCAGCTTGTATAGCCCTCCTAGCACAGATACGCAGTATTTT. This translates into CASSLYSPPSTDTQYF.

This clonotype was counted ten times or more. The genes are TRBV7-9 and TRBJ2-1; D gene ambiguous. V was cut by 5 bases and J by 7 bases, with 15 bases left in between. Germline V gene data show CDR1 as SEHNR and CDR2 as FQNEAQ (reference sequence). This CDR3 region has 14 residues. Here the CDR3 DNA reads TGTGCCAGCAGCATAGACCCGTTCTCTAATGAGCAGTTCTTC. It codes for CASSIDPFSNEQFF.

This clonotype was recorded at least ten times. The CDR3 is CASTSTGLPIPPLHF. The CDR3 DNA reads TGTGCCAGCACCTCGACAGGGCTCCCCATTCCTCCCCTCCACTTT. This sequence joins TRBV6-5 and TRBJ1-6, with 7 positions matching TRBD1. The length of the CDR3 is 15 residues. V lost 7 bases to trimming and J lost 13 bases; unmatched junction nucleotides: 16. Germline V lookup: CDR1 MNHEY, CDR2 SVGAGI.

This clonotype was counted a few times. CDR3 amino acids: CASSLYMGNTIYF. The CDR3 DNA sequence: TGTGCCAGCAGCTTGTATATGGGAAACACCATATATTTT. The V gene is TRBV7-2, the J gene TRBJ1-3, with D unclear. Germline V gene sequence: CDR1 SGHTA, CDR2 FQGNSA. CDR3 length equals 13 residues. The V end was cut by 3 bases, the J end by 4 bases, with 7 bases between.

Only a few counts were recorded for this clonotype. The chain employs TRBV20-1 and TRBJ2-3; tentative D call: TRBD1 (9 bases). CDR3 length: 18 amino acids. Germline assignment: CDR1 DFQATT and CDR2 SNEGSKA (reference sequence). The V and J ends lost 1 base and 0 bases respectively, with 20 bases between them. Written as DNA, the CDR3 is TGCAGTGCTAGAGGCGGGACAGGGACTAGAACTAGCACAGATACGCAGTATTTT. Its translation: CSARGGTGTRTSTDTQYF.

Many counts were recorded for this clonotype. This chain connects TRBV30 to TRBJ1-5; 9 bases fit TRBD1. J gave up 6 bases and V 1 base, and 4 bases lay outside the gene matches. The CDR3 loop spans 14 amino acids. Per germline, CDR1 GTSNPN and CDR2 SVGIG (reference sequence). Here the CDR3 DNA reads TGTGCCTGGAGTGCTGGGACAGGGCTTCAGCCCCAGCATTTT. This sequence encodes CAWSAGTGLQPQHF. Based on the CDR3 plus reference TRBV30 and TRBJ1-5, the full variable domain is SQTIHQWPATLVQPVGSPLSLECTVEGTSNPNLYWYRQAAGRGLQLLFYSVGIGQISSEVPQNLSASRPQDRQFILSSKKLLLSDSGFYLCAWSAGTGLQPQHFGDGTRLSIL.

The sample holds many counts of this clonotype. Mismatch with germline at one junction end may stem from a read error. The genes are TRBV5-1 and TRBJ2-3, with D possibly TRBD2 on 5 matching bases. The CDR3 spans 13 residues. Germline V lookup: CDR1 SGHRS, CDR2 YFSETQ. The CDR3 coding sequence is TGTGCCAGCAGTGTCGGGGGCACAGATACGCAGTATTTT. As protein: CASSVGGTDTQYF.

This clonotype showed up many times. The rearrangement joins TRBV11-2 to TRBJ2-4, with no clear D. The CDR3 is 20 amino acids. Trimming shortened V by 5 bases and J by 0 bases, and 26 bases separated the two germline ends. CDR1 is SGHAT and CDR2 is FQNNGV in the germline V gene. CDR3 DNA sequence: TGTGCCAGCAGCCACTCGTCCCCGTCCCGGGTCATCATAGCCAAAAACATTCAGTACTTC. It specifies CASSHSSPSRVIIAKNIQYF.

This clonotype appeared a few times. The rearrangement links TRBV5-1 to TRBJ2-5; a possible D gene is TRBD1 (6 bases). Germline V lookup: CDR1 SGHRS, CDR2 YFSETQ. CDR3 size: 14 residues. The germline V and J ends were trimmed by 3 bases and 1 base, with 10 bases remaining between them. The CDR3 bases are TGCGCCAGCAGCTCGAGGACAGCCCAAGAGACCCAGTACTTC. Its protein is CASSSRTAQETQYF.

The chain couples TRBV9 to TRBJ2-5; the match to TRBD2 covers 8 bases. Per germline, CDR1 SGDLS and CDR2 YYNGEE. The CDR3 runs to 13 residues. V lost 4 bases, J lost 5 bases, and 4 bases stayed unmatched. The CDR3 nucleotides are TGTGCCAGCAGCTCCGGGGGGGAGGAGACCCAGTACTTC. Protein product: CASSSGGEETQYF.

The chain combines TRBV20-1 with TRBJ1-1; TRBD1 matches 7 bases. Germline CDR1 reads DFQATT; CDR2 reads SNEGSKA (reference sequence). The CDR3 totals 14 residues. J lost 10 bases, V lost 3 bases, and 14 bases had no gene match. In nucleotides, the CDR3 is TGCAGTGCTAGGAGGGACAGCTTAGGGGATTCAGCTTTCTTT. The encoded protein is CSARRDSLGDSAFF.

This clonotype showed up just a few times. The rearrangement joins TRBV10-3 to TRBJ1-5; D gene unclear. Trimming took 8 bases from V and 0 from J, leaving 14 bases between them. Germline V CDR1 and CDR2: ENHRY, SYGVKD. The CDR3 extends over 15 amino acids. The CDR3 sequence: CAIPPATDSNQPQHF. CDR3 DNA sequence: TGTGCCATCCCCCCGGCAACCGATAGCAATCAGCCCCAGCATTTT.

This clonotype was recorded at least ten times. The CDR3 spells CSARLAGKETQYF. CDR3 in DNA: TGCAGTGCTAGGCTGGCAGGGAAGGAGACCCAGTACTTC. The chain recombines TRBV20-1 with TRBJ2-5; a weak D match, TRBD1 (5 bases). Trimming took 3 bases from V and 5 from J, leaving 13 bases between them. Germline CDR1 reads DFQATT; CDR2 reads SNEGSKA (reference sequence). The CDR3 contains 13 residues.

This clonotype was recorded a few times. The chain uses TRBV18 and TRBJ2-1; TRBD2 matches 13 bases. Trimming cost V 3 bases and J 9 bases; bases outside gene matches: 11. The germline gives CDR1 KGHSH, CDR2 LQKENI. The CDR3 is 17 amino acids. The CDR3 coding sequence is TGTGCCAGCTCACCCCCACGACTAGCGGGGGGTAGTAGTGAGCAGTTCTTC. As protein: CASSPPRLAGGSSEQFF.

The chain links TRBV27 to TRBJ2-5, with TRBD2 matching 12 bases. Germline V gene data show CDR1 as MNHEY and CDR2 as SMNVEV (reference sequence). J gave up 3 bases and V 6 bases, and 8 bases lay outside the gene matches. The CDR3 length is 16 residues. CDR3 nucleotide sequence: TGTGCCAGCAGCCTGACTCGACTAGCGGGGGAAGAGACCCAGTACTTC. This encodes CASSLTRLAGEETQYF.

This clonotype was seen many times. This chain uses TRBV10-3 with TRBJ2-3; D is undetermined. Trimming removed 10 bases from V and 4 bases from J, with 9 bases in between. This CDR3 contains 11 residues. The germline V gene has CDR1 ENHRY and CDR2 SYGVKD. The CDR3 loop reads CATQAPDTQYF. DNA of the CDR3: TGTGCCACTCAGGCCCCAGATACGCAGTATTTT.

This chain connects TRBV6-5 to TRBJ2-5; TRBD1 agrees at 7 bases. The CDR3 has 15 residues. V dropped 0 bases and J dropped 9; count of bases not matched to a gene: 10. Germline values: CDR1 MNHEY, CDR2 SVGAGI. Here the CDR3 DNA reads TGTGCCAGCAGTTACTCCGGACAGGCCCAAGGGGCCCAGTACTTC. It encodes CASSYSGQAQGAQYF.

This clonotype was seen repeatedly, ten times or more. The CDR3 reads CASSHGSSYNSPLHF. DNA of the CDR3: TGCGCCAGCAGCCATGGGAGCTCCTATAATTCACCCCTCCACTTT. The rearrangement uses TRBV4-1 and TRBJ1-6; D is unclear. The CDR3 is 15 residues long. Trimming removed 3 bases at V and 0 bases at J, with 6 bases between. CDR1 MGHRA and CDR2 YSYEKL come from the germline V gene.